This is a list of T cell receptor beta chains from one sample in a study of cytomegalovirus exposure and HLA in healthy donors. Assay: immunoSEQ multiplex PCR; the TCRdb copy retains only in-frame clones and omits some. In the table there are about 310,000 clones, 88% of which are singletons. The sample comprised PBMCs. Receptors were obtained from a man aged 25-45 years in good health and CMV-seronegative. Both conserved end residues are trimmed from each CDR3. The order of the fields is V gene, clone size, D gene, CDR3 protein. A D gene is named only where the DNA matches it firmly. Part of the rows lack a size; the others show once, few, many or a class for expanded clones.

>TRBV6-6|once|.
ASSYPPYRTDYGYT
>TRBV19|.|.
ASSMVRYSNQPQH
>TRBV7-2|few|TRBD1
ASSARQGTNYGYT
>TRBV19|.|.
VSSTPTGWGMNTEAF
>TRBV5-1|.|TRBD1
ASSRGGQGTSYEQY
>TRBV5-1|.|TRBD1
ASSLGQVQEETQY
>TRBV4-2|.|TRBD2
ASSQNGEGLEFYEQY
>TRBV10-1|.|TRBD1
ASSESVAGGTGELF
>TRBV10-3|once|.
AISESITTGKSYEQY
>TRBV5-4|.|TRBD2
ASIHRSGGSNEQF